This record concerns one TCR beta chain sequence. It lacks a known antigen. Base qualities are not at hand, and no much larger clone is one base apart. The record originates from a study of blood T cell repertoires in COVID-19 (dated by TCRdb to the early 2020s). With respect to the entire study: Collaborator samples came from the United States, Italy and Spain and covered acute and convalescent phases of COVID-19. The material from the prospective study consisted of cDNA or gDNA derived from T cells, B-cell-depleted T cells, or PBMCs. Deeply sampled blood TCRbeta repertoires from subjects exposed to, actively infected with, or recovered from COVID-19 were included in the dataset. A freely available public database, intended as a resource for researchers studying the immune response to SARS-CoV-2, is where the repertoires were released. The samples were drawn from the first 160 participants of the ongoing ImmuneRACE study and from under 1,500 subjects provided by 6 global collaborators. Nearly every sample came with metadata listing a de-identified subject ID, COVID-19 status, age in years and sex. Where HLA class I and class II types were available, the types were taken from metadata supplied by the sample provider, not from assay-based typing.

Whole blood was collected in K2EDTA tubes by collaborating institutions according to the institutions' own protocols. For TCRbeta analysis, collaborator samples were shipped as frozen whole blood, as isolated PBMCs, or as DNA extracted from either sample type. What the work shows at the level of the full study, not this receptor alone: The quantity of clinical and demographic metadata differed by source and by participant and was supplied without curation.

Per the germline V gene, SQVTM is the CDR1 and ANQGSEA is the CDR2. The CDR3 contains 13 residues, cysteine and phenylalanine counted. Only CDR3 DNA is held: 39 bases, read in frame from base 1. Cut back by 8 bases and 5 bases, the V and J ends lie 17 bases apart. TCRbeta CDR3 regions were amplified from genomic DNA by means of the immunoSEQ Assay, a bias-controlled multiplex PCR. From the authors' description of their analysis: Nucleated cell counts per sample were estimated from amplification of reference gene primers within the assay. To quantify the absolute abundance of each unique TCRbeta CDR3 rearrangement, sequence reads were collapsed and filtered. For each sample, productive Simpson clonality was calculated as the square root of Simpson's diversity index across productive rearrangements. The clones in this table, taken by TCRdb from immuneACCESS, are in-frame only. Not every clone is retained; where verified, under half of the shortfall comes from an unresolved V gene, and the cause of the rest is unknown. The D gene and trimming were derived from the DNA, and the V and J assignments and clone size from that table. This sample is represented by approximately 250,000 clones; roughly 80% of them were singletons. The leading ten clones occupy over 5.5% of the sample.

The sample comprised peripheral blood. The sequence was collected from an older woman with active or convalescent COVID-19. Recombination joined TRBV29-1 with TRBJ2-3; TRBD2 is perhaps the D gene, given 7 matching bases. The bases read TGCAGCCACGGGGGGCAGGGAAGAGATACGCAGTATTTT. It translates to CSHGGQGRDTQYF.